Each of the 9 T cell receptor beta chains below was sequenced from the same sample in a study of shared clonotypes between healthy human individuals. As defined, naive CD8 cells were CD45RO-negative and positively selected for CCR7, with terminally differentiated effector memory CD45RA+ cells excluded. Repertoires were generated with immunoSEQ multiplex PCR, while TCRdb's copy carries only in-frame clones and drops some. The sample yields about 2,200,000 clones, 90% to 95% seen once. Sequencing was done on a sample of naive CD8+ T cells from PBMCs. The receptors stem from a man aged 18 to 30 in good health. Some clones in this sample may be carry-over from other donors' samples.

The chain joins TRBV9 to TRBJ2-7, with TRBD2 matching 9 bases. The CDR3 length is 15 residues. The V gene's germline CDR1 is SGDLS and CDR2 YYNGEE. Trimming cost V 4 bases and J 7 bases; bases outside gene matches: 12. The CDR3 spells CASSPWLAGEGEQYF. The CDR3 region has the DNA TGTGCCAGCAGCCCTTGGTTAGCGGGAGAGGGTGAGCAGTACTTC.

The chain is built from TRBV4-3 and TRBJ2-7; D is unresolved. V was trimmed by 2 bases and J by 6 bases, leaving 14 bases between them. Per the germline V gene, CDR1 is LGHNA and CDR2 is YSLEER. The CDR3 is 14 amino acids. For the CDR3, the DNA is TGCGCCAGCAGCCAAAGAAACAGTGCCCTCGAGCAGTACTTC. It yields the protein CASSQRNSALEQYF.

V and J are TRBV5-1 and TRBJ2-1; TRBD2 aligns across 8 bases. Germline V lookup: CDR1 SGHRS, CDR2 YFSETQ. The CDR3 contains 17 residues. J lost 5 bases, V lost 4 bases, and 14 bases had no gene match. In DNA form, the CDR3 reads TGCGCCAGCAGCAGTCCGGGACTAGGAGTTGTCCACAATGAGCAGTTCTTC. Encoded protein: CASSSPGLGVVHNEQFF.

The chain has TRBV11-3 and TRBJ2-5, with D unresolved. CDR3 length equals 13 residues. CDR1 and CDR2 (germline): SGHNT, YENEEA. The V gene lost 1 base and the J gene lost 4 bases, with 7 bases spanning the gap. In nucleotides, the CDR3 is TGTGCCAGCAGCTTAGGGATACGAGAGACCCAGTACTTC. Its protein is CASSLGIRETQYF. The variable domain in full, completed from reference TRBV11-3 and TRBJ2-5, reads EAGVVQSPRYKIIEKKQPVAFWCNPISGHNTLYWYLQNLGQGPELLIRYENEEAVDDSQLPKDRFSAERLKGVDSTLKIQPAELGDSAVYLCASSLGIRETQYFGPGTRLLVL.

This clone was counted a few times. The chain couples TRBV3-1 (or the pseudogene TRBV3-2) to TRBJ1-2; D is undetermined. Germline values: CDR1 LGHDT, CDR2 YNNKEL (reference sequence). V gave up 1 base and J gave up 13 bases, with 4 bases separating them. The CDR3 spans 9 residues. This CDR3 is CASSQVITF. DNA for the CDR3: TGTGCCAGCAGCCAAGTCATCACCTTC.

The chain has TRBV19 and TRBJ2-2, with D maybe TRBD2 (5 bases). This CDR3 region has 16 residues. V was clipped by 7 bases and J by 7 bases, with 22 bases between them. CDR1 and CDR2 (germline): LNHDA, SQIVND (reference sequence). CDR3 protein: CASTAPSRGSGGELFF. CDR3 bases: TGTGCCAGTACCGCTCCTTCTCGGGGTTCGGGCGGGGAGCTGTTTTTT.

The CDR3 reads CAWSTLRGEQFF. CDR3 in DNA: TGTGCCTGGAGTACGCTTCGCGGGGAGCAGTTCTTC. The chain combines TRBV30 with TRBJ2-1; possible D gene TRBD2, 5 bases. The ends were cut back, 2 bases at V and 10 bases at J, with 12 bases in the middle. This CDR3 comprises 12 residues. CDR1 and CDR2 (germline): GTSNPN, SVGIG (reference sequence).

The chain carries TRBV11-2 and TRBJ2-3; D remains unclear. Germline V CDR1 and CDR2: SGHAT, FQNNGV. V was trimmed by 4 bases and J by 5 bases, leaving 7 bases between them. The CDR3 is 12 amino acids. The CDR3 nucleotides are TGTGCCAGCAGCTCCCAGCTAGATACGCAGTATTTT. Protein product: CASSSQLDTQYF.

This clone was observed once. This chain connects TRBV5-1 to TRBJ2-3; D may be TRBD2 (6 bases). The V and J ends lost 7 bases and 2 bases respectively, with 26 bases between them. The germline CDR1 and CDR2 sequences are SGHRS and YFSETQ. This CDR3 has 18 residues. The CDR3, as DNA: TGCGCCAGCTTCTCCTCCTACCTGGAAGGGACTCACACAGATACGCAGTATTTT. As protein: CASFSSYLEGTHTDTQYF.